This is a list of T cell receptor beta chains from one sample in a study of T cells in Graves' hyperthyroidism and ophthalmopathy. One entry per CDR3 protein, called by TCRdb with MiXCR from the multiplex PCR reads. The table includes over 650,000 distinct CDR3 sequences, about 45% detected once. Material for sequencing was peripheral blood or thyroid tissue (not recorded which). These receptors were taken from an adult man with Graves' disease, either hyperthyroidism or ophthalmopathy (not recorded which). Both conserved end residues are part of each CDR3.

J: TRBJ1-6
V: TRBV20-1
length: 13
CDR3: CSAPGQGDRGLHF

J: TRBJ1-2
V: TRBV29-1
length: 11
CDR3: CSVEGRGRYTF

J: TRBJ1-2
V: TRBV29-1
length: 15
CDR3: CSVELRRSTNYGYTF

J: TRBJ1-5
V: TRBV12-3/TRBV12-4
length: 14
CDR3: CASSKVGGNQPQHF

J: TRBJ2-5
V: TRBV28
length: 13
CDR3: CASSLIYRETQYF

J: TRBJ2-2
V: TRBV10-3
length: 16
CDR3: CAIHEPGGDNTGELFF

J: TRBJ2-7
V: TRBV19
length: 14
CDR3: CASSTLAGNYEQYF

J: TRBJ1-5
V: TRBV19
length: 14
CDR3: CASSIGPASPPQHF

J: TRBJ1-2
V: TRBV15
length: 15
CDR3: CATSRVQGTTYGYTF

J: TRBJ2-7
V: TRBV29-1
length: 13
CDR3: CSQRLAGASEQYF

J: TRBJ2-5
V: TRBV15
length: 15
CDR3: CATSRDLARRETQYF

J: TRBJ1-5
V: TRBV2
length: 14
CDR3: CASSTDSGAQPQHF

J: TRBJ2-7
V: TRBV5-1
length: 14
CDR3: CASRNRDRAAEQYF

J: TRBJ2-7
V: TRBV24-1
length: 17
CDR3: CATSDTPGTTGPYEQYF

J: TRBJ2-2
V: TRBV7-3
length: 16
CDR3: CASSQGTGSNTGELFF

J: TRBJ2-2
V: TRBV7-3
length: 13
CDR3: CASSLPTRGELFF

J: TRBJ1-6
V: TRBV7-8
length: 16
CDR3: CASSLAIGVANSPLHF

J: TRBJ1-6
V: TRBV9
length: 16
CDR3: CASSQGGGGNNSPLHF

J: TRBJ1-2
V: TRBV12-3/TRBV12-4
length: 13
CDR3: CASSFVDIYGYTF

J: TRBJ1-6
V: TRBV7-8
length: 17
CDR3: CASSPVERASGNSPLHF

J: TRBJ2-7
V: TRBV10-3
length: 15
CDR3: CAISAGTGPGGEQYF

J: TRBJ1-1
V: TRBV7-9
length: 16
CDR3: CASSPPGQGANTEAFF

J: TRBJ1-2
V: TRBV19
length: 14
CDR3: CASSPGRKAFGYTF

J: TRBJ1-1
V: TRBV29-1
length: 15
CDR3: CSVEPMDRDATEAFF

J: TRBJ2-5
V: TRBV29-1
length: 13
CDR3: CSDGPGQQETQYF

J: TRBJ1-5
V: TRBV10-3
length: 13
CDR3: CASSTDGNQPQHF

J: TRBJ2-2
V: TRBV7-9
length: 16
CDR3: CASSQEGTGNTGELFF

J: TRBJ1-5
V: TRBV7-2
length: 13
CDR3: CASSFYNYQPQHF

J: TRBJ2-7
V: TRBV2
length: 13
CDR3: CASSEVGYNEQYF

J: .
V: TRBV2
length: 16
CDR3: CASSEGRTGGENEQFF

J: TRBJ1-1
V: TRBV2
length: 15
CDR3: CASSEARWRNTEAFF

J: TRBJ1-1
V: TRBV2
length: 14
CDR3: CASSVWGRDTEAFF

J: TRBJ2-7
V: TRBV7-9
length: 16
CDR3: CASSSLSGSISYEQYF

J: TRBJ2-3
V: TRBV13
length: 15
CDR3: CASSSQAGVRDTQYF